Included here is one T cell receptor beta chain sequence, with context. At one end the junction does not follow the germline gene, possibly because of a read error. The tissue used was unsorted bulk material of about 17-33 mg. RNA and DNA were co-extracted from it with the AllPrep DNA/RNA mini kit. Making TCR beta cDNA involved approximately 520 ng total RNA and a constant-region primer. What produced the TCR beta libraries was three nested multiplex PCR rounds using slightly modified ARM-PCR. It was with TRBV1-TRBV30 forward primers and a C-beta reverse primer that the first two PCR rounds were run, at approximately 10 cycles each. TCRdb re-called the multiplex PCR reads through MiXCR, storing one row per CDR3 protein. The repertoire holds 55,000 to 65,000 distinct CDR3 sequences, with over 65% as singletons. Germline V gives CDR1 MRHNA, CDR2 SNTAGT. CDR3 length equals 14 residues. The data are from a study of tumor-infiltrating lymphocytes in primary liver carcinoma.

The clonotype comes from a man in his forties with primary liver carcinoma and hepatitis B virus infection. The chain links TRBV6-4 to TRBJ2-1, with a possible D match to TRBD2 (5 bases). Sequencing input: liver tumor tissue from sampling region 2. The subset is: tumor region T2, inferior pole. The CDR3 DNA sequence: TGTGCCAGCAGTGAACGTGGGAGTGGAGATGAGCACTTCTTC. It codes for CASSERGSGDEHFF.